There are a few counts of the clone carrying this T cell receptor beta chain. The antigen is unknown. These data belong to a study of CD8+CD57+ T cells in acquired aplastic anemia. The wider study: The average for DNA from sorted CD4+ and CD8+ cells was roughly 3 ug. CD4+ cells from healthy donors averaged roughly 9.9 million reads. Regarding the study as a whole: Roughly 30 CD8+ CDR3 sequences occurred in both the patients and the controls. Any difference that existed in CD8+ Simpson's diversity between patients and controls was not significant.

Genomic DNA constituted the template upon which TCR beta VDJ and CDR3 profiling was performed. TCRdb analysed the reads with MiXCR anew, one entry per CDR3 protein. The sample holds roughly 58,000 distinct CDR3 sequences, roughly 58% seen once. The CDR3 contains 13 residues. The trim removed 4 bases at V and 5 bases at J, leaving 4 bases unmatched. Germline CDR1 and CDR2: SNHLY and FYNNEI. The source material was sorted CD4+, CD8+, or CD8+CD57+ T cells (not recorded which) from PBMCs. The V call is TRBV2, the J call TRBJ2-7, with 8 bases identical to TRBD1. This TCR was sampled from a human donor in good health, serving as a control. This chain's CDR3 is CASSARTGNEQYF. CDR3 sequence (DNA): TGTGCCAGCAGTGCTAGGACAGGGAACGAGCAGTACTTC.